These 5 T cell receptor beta chains originate from one sample sequenced in a study of cytomegalovirus exposure and HLA in healthy donors. Primers included in the PCR were 60 Vbeta and 13 Jbeta primers. TCRdb keeps only in-frame clones here, not all; method: immunoSEQ multiplex PCR. Among hundreds of thousands of clones, 75% to 80% were seen once, and the ten largest hold approximately 1.8%. The sequenced material came from PBMCs. The origin of the receptors is a male donor in good health and CMV-seronegative.

Of note for this clone: An end of the junction differs from the germline gene, which may be a read error. The chain is built from TRBV18 and TRBJ2-7, with 10 bases matching TRBD2. Germline V gives CDR1 KGHSH, CDR2 LQKENI. The CDR3 is made up of 15 amino acids. The CDR3 sequence is CASSPPASGRGEQYF. The CDR3 DNA reads TGTGCCAGCTCCCCACCAGCTAGCGGGAGAGGGGAGCAGTACTTC.

The chain links TRBV9 to TRBJ1-1; maybe TRBD1 (6 bases). Trimming took 4 bases from V and 3 from J, leaving 10 bases between them. CDR3 size: 13 residues. CDR1 and CDR2 (germline): SGDLS, YYNGEE. DNA for the CDR3: TGTGCCAGCAGCCGAGGGGGGGACACTGAAGCTTTCTTT. Translated, it gives CASSRGGDTEAFF. Looking up the rest from reference TRBV9 and TRBJ1-1 gives the full variable domain: DSGVTQTPKHLITATGQRVTLRCSPRSGDLSVYWYQQSLDQGLQFLIQYYNGEERAKGNILERFSAQQFPDLHSELNLSSLELGDSALYFCASSRGGDTEAFFGQGTRLTVV.

There are a few counts of this clone. The chain links TRBV7-2 to TRBJ1-3; weak D call: TRBD1 (5 bases). V lost 0 bases to trimming and J lost 0 bases, with 12 bases between them. The CDR3 consists of 17 residues. CDR1 SGHTA and CDR2 FQGNSA come from the germline V gene. The CDR3 DNA sequence: TGTGCCAGCAGCTTAGCGTCCGGGGGGACCTCTGGAAACACCATATATTTT. Encoded protein: CASSLASGGTSGNTIYF.

The V and J genes are TRBV5-4 and TRBJ1-1; TRBD1 agrees at 10 bases. This CDR3 has 18 residues. V was clipped by 4 bases and J by 5 bases; unmatched bases: 17. The germline CDR1 and CDR2 sequences are SGHNT and YYREEE (reference sequence). CDR3 sequence: CASSPTVPGQGRSTEAFF. Written as DNA, the CDR3 is TGTGCCAGCAGCCCGACCGTCCCGGGACAGGGGAGGAGTACTGAAGCTTTCTTT.

The rearrangement links TRBV9 to TRBJ2-7; possible D gene TRBD1, 6 bases. Trimming shortened V by 7 bases and J by 6 bases, and 17 bases separated the two germline ends. The germline V gene has CDR1 SGDLS and CDR2 YYNGEE. The CDR3 length is 13 residues. Written as DNA, the CDR3 is TGTGCCAGCTCATTCCAAACAGGGAGCGAGCAGTACTTC. It codes for CASSFQTGSEQYF. Full variable domain (rest looked up from reference TRBV9 and TRBJ2-7): DSGVTQTPKHLITATGQRVTLRCSPRSGDLSVYWYQQSLDQGLQFLIQYYNGEERAKGNILERFSAQQFPDLHSELNLSSLELGDSALYFCASSFQTGSEQYFGPGTRLTVT.